This passage covers 19 T cell receptor beta chains from one sample sequenced in a study of blood T cells in healthy people across ages. Combining a sample-barcoded 5' primer with a J-beta primer mix, a second PCR ran for 7 to 11 cycles. Via MiXCR, TCRdb re-called the 5' RACE reads, giving one row per CDR3 protein. Of fewer than 2,000,000 distinct CDR3 sequences in the sample, more than 35% were seen once. Sample: blood. The source is a human donor in good health.

Details on this clonotype: A clone one base away is much larger, so this may be a read error. The J gene is TRBJ2-3, the V gene TRBV5-1, with D possibly TRBD1 on 6 matching bases. From germline, CDR1 is SGHRS and CDR2 YFSETQ. This CDR3 has 14 residues. CDR3 sequence: CASSPGQSTGTQYF. The CDR3 DNA is TGCGCCAGCAGCCCAGGACAGTCTACAGGTACGCAGTATTTT.

The gene calls are TRBV18 and TRBJ1-6; 7 nucleotides agree with TRBD1. Germline assignment: CDR1 KGHSH and CDR2 LQKENI. J lost 0 bases, V lost 6 bases, and 11 bases had no gene match. This CDR3 region has 18 residues. This CDR3 reads CASSPLARDSSYNSPLHF. DNA for the CDR3: TGTGCCAGCTCCCCCCTCGCAAGGGACAGCTCCTATAATTCACCCCTCCACTTT.

The DNA for the CDR3 is TGTGCCAGCAGCTCTCGCGGGGGGCCCTACACAGATACGCAGTATTTT. Protein product: CASSSRGGPYTDTQYF. The chain links TRBV7-3 to TRBJ2-3; 8 bases fit TRBD2. The CDR3 is made up of 16 amino acids. The J segment lost 2 bases and the V segment lost 4 bases, leaving 8 bases of the junction unmatched. Looked up from germline, CDR1 is SGHTA and CDR2 is FQGTGA.

Of note for this clonotype: The junction shows a germline mismatch at one end, possibly a read error. This sequence joins TRBV7-3 and TRBJ2-6; D is possibly TRBD1 (5 bases). The V gene's germline CDR1 is SGHTA and CDR2 FQGTGA. The length of the CDR3 is 13 residues. The CDR3 nucleotides read TGTGCCAGCAGCTTAAGTGGGGCCAACGCCCTGACTTTC. Protein: CASSLSGANALTF.

The rearrangement uses TRBV10-3 and TRBJ1-5; TRBD1 matches 7 bases. Trimming at V came to 5 bases and at J to 0 bases, leaving 7 bases not matched to a gene. There are 16 residues in the CDR3. Germline CDR1 and CDR2: ENHRY and SYGVKD. In DNA form, the CDR3 reads TGTGCCATCAGTACGGACAGGAGTGTTAGCAATCAGCCCCAGCATTTT. Amino acids: CAISTDRSVSNQPQHF.

Turning to this clonotype: One junction end does not reproduce the germline sequence, and a read error may be involved. J is TRBJ1-2 and V is TRBV13; D may be TRBD1 (6 bases). CDR1 is PRHDT and CDR2 is FYEKMQ in the germline V gene (reference sequence). The CDR3 has 14 amino acids. In DNA, the CDR3 is TGTGCCGGCAGCCCTGGGGGCCTGGGATATGGCTACACCTTC. It specifies CAGSPGGLGYGYTF.

This chain uses TRBV29-1 with TRBJ1-2, with TRBD1 matching 11 bases. Germline V gene lookup returns CDR1 SQVTM and CDR2 ANQGSEA. V shed 3 bases and J 4 bases; nucleotides not matched to a gene: 16. This CDR3 has 18 amino acids. CDR3 in amino acids: CSVEDLGQGARTTYGYTF. CDR3 bases: TGCAGCGTTGAGGACCTAGGACAGGGGGCGAGGACGACCTATGGCTACACCTTC.

The CDR3 DNA reads as TGTGCCAGCTCACCACGTGCCATAGACGGTTACAATGAGCAGTTCTTC. Its protein is CASSPRAIDGYNEQFF. The rearrangement joins TRBV18 to TRBJ2-1, with D unclear. The V gene's germline CDR1 is KGHSH and CDR2 LQKENI. Trimming cost V 1 base and J 4 bases, with 14 bases left between them. This CDR3 contains 16 residues.

V usage is TRBV6-2 or TRBV6-3 and J usage is TRBJ1-2; 10 bases match TRBD1. The germline gives CDR1 MNHEY, CDR2 SVGEGT. CDR3 size: 15 residues. With V trimmed by 6 bases and J by 8 bases, 12 bases remained unmatched. The CDR3 loop reads CASSLPGQGEYGYTF. As DNA, the CDR3 is TGTGCCAGCAGCCTACCTGGACAGGGGGAGTACGGCTACACCTTC.

The chain has TRBV6-2 or TRBV6-3 and TRBJ1-5, with D perhaps TRBD1 (5 bases). CDR3 length equals 16 residues. Germline CDR1 reads MNHEY; CDR2 reads SVGEGT. V lost 3 bases and J 5 bases, leaving 17 bases between the germline ends. CDR3 protein: CASSYGRVNLHQPQHF. CDR3 DNA sequence: TGTGCCAGCAGTTATGGCAGGGTCAATCTTCATCAGCCCCAGCATTTT.

Remarks on this clonotype: A much more abundant neighbour one base away suggests this may be a read error. The chain uses TRBV29-1 and TRBJ2-7; possibly TRBD1 for D (5 bases). The CDR3 contains 14 residues. Germline assignment: CDR1 SQVTM and CDR2 ANQGSEA. CDR3 region: CSVVGAPPIYGQYF. The CDR3 bases are TGCAGCGTTGTAGGGGCGCCCCCGATCTACGGGCAGTACTTC.

The chain employs TRBV20-1 and TRBJ2-5; perhaps TRBD2 as D (6 bases). CDR1 DFQATT and CDR2 SNEGSKA come from the germline V gene (reference sequence). Trimming shortened V by 0 bases and J by 5 bases, and 13 bases separated the two germline ends. The CDR3 loop spans 14 amino acids. The CDR3 nucleotides are TGCAGTGCTAGAGATTGGCGGGGAGAGGAGACCCAGTACTTC. Translating it yields CSARDWRGEETQYF.

Details on this clonotype: One end of the junction does not line up with germline, which may come from a read error. The CDR3 nucleotides are TGTGCCGGCAGGGGGCTAGATGGTACAGATACGCAGTATTTT. Its translation is CAGRGLDGTDTQYF. V gene TRBV28 combines with J gene TRBJ2-3; 8 nucleotides align to TRBD1. CDR1 is MDHEN and CDR2 is SYDVKM in the germline V gene. The CDR3 totals 14 residues.

This chain links TRBV9 with TRBJ2-3; 7 bases agree with TRBD2. V shed 0 bases, J shed 1 base, and the junction held 5 bases outside the gene matches. CDR1 is SGDLS, CDR2 YYNGEE, per germline. The CDR3 contains 16 residues. CDR3 in DNA: TGTGCCAGCAGCGTAGAGGGAGGGCACCGCACAGATACGCAGTATTTT. It translates to CASSVEGGHRTDTQYF.

This clonotype was seen a handful of times. This chain links TRBV20-1 with TRBJ2-7, with TRBD1 matching 8 bases. From germline, CDR1 is DFQATT and CDR2 SNEGSKA (reference sequence). Trimming took 4 bases from V and 3 from J; bases not matched to a gene: 8. The CDR3 covers 14 residues. The CDR3 sequence: CSATTGQGFYEQYF. CDR3 in DNA: TGCAGTGCTACAACAGGACAGGGCTTCTACGAGCAGTACTTC.

This clonotype occurred a few times. V is TRBV4-3 and J is TRBJ2-3; D not certain. The CDR3 loop spans 15 amino acids. Germline CDR1 reads LGHNA; CDR2 reads YSLEER. Between the trimmed V and J ends, which lost 1 base and 6 bases, there was a span of 14 bases. The CDR3 protein is CASSQGAQSSDTQYF. For the CDR3, the DNA is TGCGCCAGCAGCCAAGGGGCACAGAGCAGCGATACGCAGTATTTT.

V usage is TRBV19 and J usage is TRBJ1-2; 7 nucleotides line up with TRBD1. The CDR3 runs to 13 residues. CDR1 is LNHDA, CDR2 SQIVND, per germline (reference sequence). V gave up 3 bases and J gave up 7 bases; unmatched junction bases: 5. Written as DNA, the CDR3 is TGTGCCAGTAGTATCACAGGGGAAGGTGGCTACACCTTC. This encodes CASSITGEGGYTF.

This clonotype occurred a few times. The rearrangement links TRBV6-5 to TRBJ1-2; TRBD1 matches at 7 bases. Germline CDR1 reads MNHEY; CDR2 reads SVGAGI. J gave up 8 bases and V 5 bases, and 14 bases lay outside the gene matches. This CDR3 comprises 15 residues. CDR3 loop: CASSPLLRGIGGYTF. In nucleotides, the CDR3 is TGTGCCAGCAGTCCCCTCCTCAGGGGGATAGGCGGCTACACCTTC.

Regarding this clonotype: One end of the junction is discordant with germline, which a read error may explain. The chain carries TRBV29-1 and TRBJ2-5; the D call may be TRBD1 or TRBD2 (5 bases each). The length of the CDR3 is 14 residues. Looked up from germline, CDR1 is SQVTM and CDR2 is ANQGSEA. CDR3 sequence: CSAERGGRAETQYF. CDR3 nucleotide sequence: TGCAGCGCTGAACGGGGCGGTCGGGCAGAGACCCAGTACTTC.